A single sample is the source of the 27 T cell receptor beta chains below, sequenced in a study of T-cell reconstitution after alpha-beta-depleted transplantation in children (dated by TCRdb to between 2015 and 2016). Libraries were built with PCR. The sequencer was an Illumina HiSeq 2500. TCR library preparation used molecular barcoding, with unique molecular identifiers applied to normalize quantification of the TCRbeta repertoire. In-frame beta chains were kept once TCRdb had trimmed the public reads at Q25 with fastp and called clones with MiXCR. Rows are unified per CDR3 protein, each entry keeping the most common DNA and genes. For this sample the table gives about 540,000 distinct CDR3 sequences, of which 15% to 20% were detected only once. The biggest ten clones account for around 3.3% of the sample. The sequencing here drew on PBMCs from the stem cell graft donor, taken from the stem cell graft. The receptor source for this set is a human donor who donated a stem cell graft to a child with acute lymphoblastic leukemia.

The rearrangement uses TRBV29-1 and TRBJ1-2; the D gene is possibly TRBD1 (5 bases). CDR1 SQVTM and CDR2 ANQGSEA come from the germline V gene. The germline V and J ends were trimmed by 0 bases and 0 bases, with 14 bases remaining between them. The CDR3 totals 16 residues. CDR3 DNA sequence: TGCAGCGTTGAAGATTCCAGGGCCCTAACTAACTATGGCTACACCTTC. Translated: CSVEDSRALTNYGYTF. Based on the CDR3 plus reference TRBV29-1 and TRBJ1-2, the full variable domain is SAVISQKPSRDICQRGTSLTIQCQVDSQVTMMFWYRQQPGQSLTLIATANQGSEATYESGFVIDKFPISRPNLTFSTLTVSNMSPEDSSIYLCSVEDSRALTNYGYTFGSGTRLTVV.

This sequence joins TRBV12-3 or TRBV12-4 and TRBJ2-7; 8 nucleotides line up with TRBD1. There are 15 residues in the CDR3. V lost 4 bases and J lost 3; bases outside the gene matches: 8. The CDR3 coding sequence is TGTGCCAGCAGTTCCGCAGACAGGGGCATCTACGAGCAGTACTTC. This translates into CASSSADRGIYEQYF.

There are a few counts of this clonotype. The chain is built from TRBV4-1 and TRBJ1-1; TRBD1 might be the D (5 bases). Trimming shortened V by 7 bases and J by 2 bases, and 14 bases separated the two germline ends. This CDR3 spans 14 amino acids. Germline V gives CDR1 MGHRA, CDR2 YSYEKL. CDR3: CASNRQFLNTEAFF. DNA of the CDR3: TGCGCCAGCAACCGACAGTTTTTAAACACTGAAGCTTTCTTT.

V and J are TRBV5-1 and TRBJ2-7; D is undetermined. Trimming pared 0 bases from V and 0 bases from J, leaving 10 bases between. The CDR3 spans 15 residues. Germline values: CDR1 SGHRS, CDR2 YFSETQ. This CDR3 is CASSLGQRGSYEQYF. CDR3 nucleotide sequence: TGCGCCAGCAGCTTGGGACAAAGAGGCTCCTACGAGCAGTACTTC.

The table lists this clonotype with a few counts. In DNA, the CDR3 is TGCAGCGTTGAATGGATCGCGGGAGGGTTCGGCTCCTACAATGAGCAGTTCTTC. Its protein is CSVEWIAGGFGSYNEQFF. The chain links TRBV29-1 to TRBJ2-1; TRBD2 agrees at 9 bases. Germline-derived CDR1 and CDR2 are SQVTM and ANQGSEA. The CDR3 length is 18 residues. V shed 2 bases and J 0 bases; nucleotides not matched to a gene: 11.

This clonotype was counted between two and nine times. The chain is built from TRBV6-2 or TRBV6-3 and TRBJ2-5, with 8 bases lining up with TRBD2. The CDR3 loop spans 16 amino acids. Looked up from germline, CDR1 is MNHEY and CDR2 is SVGEGT. Trimming at V came to 8 bases and at J to 4 bases, leaving 15 bases not matched to a gene. The CDR3 DNA follows: TGTGCCAGCCGGGGTATACCAGCGGGAGCGCGAGAGACCCAGTACTTC. This sequence encodes CASRGIPAGARETQYF.

The chain joins TRBV6-6 to TRBJ2-7, with D perhaps matching TRBD1 (6 bases). The CDR3 loop spans 12 amino acids. Germline loops: CDR1 MNHNY, CDR2 SVGAGI (reference sequence). Between the trimmed V and J ends, which lost 8 bases and 6 bases, there was a span of 14 bases. In DNA, the CDR3 is TGTGCCAGCGAAGGGGGTACTTCCGAGCAGTACTTC. This encodes CASEGGTSEQYF.

The V call is TRBV7-3, the J call TRBJ2-3; 8 bases line up with TRBD2. The trim removed 5 bases at V and 4 bases at J, leaving 17 bases unmatched. Germline-derived CDR1 and CDR2 are SGHTA and FQGTGA. CDR3 length equals 18 residues. The CDR3 loop reads CASSPLLGEAGEPDTQYF. The DNA of the CDR3 is TGTGCCAGCAGCCCCCTCCTGGGGGAAGCGGGAGAGCCAGATACGCAGTATTTT.

The V and J genes are TRBV12-3 or TRBV12-4 and TRBJ2-3, with no clear D. The germline V and J ends were trimmed by 0 bases and 2 bases, with 18 bases remaining between them. This CDR3 comprises 18 residues. In DNA, the CDR3 is TGTGCCAGCAGTTTAGCGCCCTACGTTGGCCATCTCACAGATACGCAGTATTTT. This sequence encodes CASSLAPYVGHLTDTQYF.

The chain joins TRBV10-2 to TRBJ2-7; D not certain. V lost 8 bases and J lost 5, with 16 bases in between. The CDR3 spans 13 residues. The germline gives CDR1 WSHSY, CDR2 SAAADI. DNA of the CDR3: TGCGCCAGCGTAGGGATAAGGGATGACGAGCAGTACTTC. Its protein is CASVGIRDDEQYF.

The rearrangement joins TRBV15 to TRBJ1-1; no reliable D call. Germline V gene data show CDR1 as LNHNV and CDR2 as YYDKDF (reference sequence). Trimming took off 0 bases at V and 5 bases at J, with 13 bases between the two ends. The CDR3 runs 15 residues. The chain's CDR3 is CATSRDLAGSTEAFF. For the CDR3, the DNA is TGTGCCACCAGCAGAGATCTCGCAGGCTCGACTGAAGCTTTCTTT. The full variable domain, rest sourced from reference TRBV15 and TRBJ1-1, is DAMVIQNPRYQVTQFGKPVTLSCSQTLNHNVMYWYQQKSSQAPKLLFHYYDKDFNNEADTPDNFQSRRPNTSFCFLDIRSPGLGDTAMYLCATSRDLAGSTEAFFGQGTRLTVV.

Regarding this clonotype: Sequence at one end of the junction differs from germline and may be a read error. The V call is TRBV12-3 or TRBV12-4, the J call TRBJ2-3, with 7 bases fitting TRBD2. There are 18 residues in the CDR3. In DNA form, the CDR3 reads TGTGCCAGCACTTTAGGGAGTGGCGGGAGAAAAGGGAAAGATACGCAGTATTTT. Translated: CASTLGSGGRKGKDTQYF.

The genes are TRBV20-1 and TRBJ1-5; TRBD1 is a possible D gene (5 bases). V lost 3 bases and J lost 5, with 14 bases in between. Germline loops: CDR1 DFQATT, CDR2 SNEGSKA (reference sequence). This CDR3 is 14 amino acids long. CDR3 loop: CSASKGRRDQPQHF. In nucleotides, the CDR3 is TGCAGTGCTAGTAAGGGACGGCGTGATCAGCCCCAGCATTTT.

This clonotype was seen repeatedly, ten times or more. The V and J genes are TRBV20-1 and TRBJ1-1; maybe TRBD1 (5 bases). There are 14 residues in the CDR3. The V and J ends lost 0 bases and 6 bases respectively, with 14 bases between them. The germline gives CDR1 DFQATT, CDR2 SNEGSKA (reference sequence). Here the CDR3 DNA reads TGCAGTGCTAGAGATCGGGGCATGGGGCCTGAAGCTTTCTTT. Residues: CSARDRGMGPEAFF.

As regards this clonotype: The germline gene is not matched at one end of the junction; a read error may be the cause. The rearrangement joins TRBV12-3 or TRBV12-4 to TRBJ1-3; D perhaps matches TRBD1 (6 bases). This CDR3 is built from 18 residues. The CDR3 loop reads CACSCVLIQGFYGNTIYF. CDR3 bases: TGTGCCTGCAGCTGTGTGTTAATACAGGGCTTTTATGGAAACACCATATATTTT.

This clonotype was recorded a few times. The chain has TRBV9 and TRBJ2-1; D is unclear. V was shortened by 0 bases and J by 0 bases, with 10 bases between the two germline ends. The CDR3 runs 16 residues. Germline V CDR1 and CDR2: SGDLS, YYNGEE. The CDR3 loop reads CASSVAGWSSYNEQFF. CDR3 sequence (DNA): TGTGCCAGCAGCGTAGCGGGCTGGAGCTCCTACAATGAGCAGTTCTTC.

This clonotype has only a few counts. The rearrangement joins TRBV4-2 to TRBJ2-3, with TRBD2 matching over 11 bases. The CDR3 is made up of 15 amino acids. Germline V gene lookup returns CDR1 LGHNA and CDR2 YNFKEQ. After removal of 6 bases from V and 5 bases from J, the junction contained 7 bases not matched to a gene. CDR3 DNA sequence: TGTGCCAGCAGTCGTACTAGCGGGAGTTTAGATACGCAGTATTTT. This sequence encodes CASSRTSGSLDTQYF.

This clonotype was seen a handful of times. This rearrangement joins TRBV7-8 to TRBJ2-5; no clear D. V was trimmed by 2 bases and J by 0 bases, leaving 7 bases between them. This CDR3 spans 14 amino acids. Germline lookup yields CDR1 SGHVS and CDR2 FQNEAQ. The CDR3 sequence: CASSLNSYQETQYF. CDR3 bases: TGTGCCAGCAGCTTAAATTCGTACCAAGAGACCCAGTACTTC.

This chain connects TRBV7-9 to TRBJ2-4; D possibly matches TRBD1 or TRBD2 (6 bases each). The CDR3 is made up of 14 amino acids. The germline gives CDR1 SEHNR, CDR2 FQNEAQ (reference sequence). Trimming cost V 3 bases and J 7 bases, with 13 bases left between them. The CDR3: CASSLPRRGNIQYF. The CDR3 nucleotides read TGTGCCAGCAGCTTGCCCAGGAGGGGGAACATTCAGTACTTC.

The chain employs TRBV10-1 and TRBJ2-7; D not certain. CDR1 and CDR2 (germline): WNHNN, SYGVQD (reference sequence). This CDR3 is 9 amino acids long. The germline V and J ends were trimmed by 6 bases and 5 bases, with 2 bases remaining between them. The CDR3 sequence: CASSHEQYF. CDR3 nucleotide sequence: TGCGCCAGCAGCCACGAGCAGTACTTC.

This clonotype was picked up a small number of times. V is TRBV12-3 or TRBV12-4 and J is TRBJ1-4; TRBD1 aligns across 8 bases. V lost 6 bases, J lost 6 bases, and 9 bases stayed unmatched. This CDR3 is built from 15 residues. CDR3 loop: CASSNRQGLHEKLFF. The CDR3 DNA reads as TGTGCCAGCAGCAACCGACAGGGGCTACATGAAAAACTGTTTTTT.

The CDR3 region is CATSRGVGLGGAGELFF. In DNA, the CDR3 is TGTGCCACCAGCAGAGGAGTGGGACTAGGGGGAGCCGGGGAGCTGTTTTTT. V gene TRBV15 combines with J gene TRBJ2-2, with 8 bases that match TRBD2. CDR3 length equals 17 residues. From germline, CDR1 is LNHNV and CDR2 YYDKDF (reference sequence). Trimming removed 1 base from V and 6 bases from J; junction bases left unmatched: 10.

J is TRBJ2-3 and V is TRBV7-2; D possibly corresponds to TRBD1 (6 bases). The V and J ends lost 5 bases and 0 bases respectively, with 18 bases between them. Germline CDR1 is SGHTA and CDR2 is FQGNSA. The CDR3 has 17 residues. For the CDR3, the DNA is TGTGCCAGCAGCCCACTACCCCGGGGACACAGCACAGATACGCAGTATTTT. This codes for CASSPLPRGHSTDTQYF.

This clonotype appeared a few times. The chain carries TRBV20-1 and TRBJ2-5; the D is unclear. From germline, CDR1 is DFQATT and CDR2 SNEGSKA (reference sequence). CDR3 length equals 12 residues. V lost 3 bases and J 2 bases, leaving 7 bases between the germline ends. In nucleotides, the CDR3 is TGCAGTGCTAGTAAAGGACAAGAGACCCAGTACTTC. Its translation: CSASKGQETQYF.

This clonotype appeared a few times. V gene TRBV15 combines with J gene TRBJ1-1; possible D gene TRBD1, 5 bases. This CDR3 spans 13 amino acids. V was clipped by 0 bases and J by 4 bases, with 6 bases between them. The V gene's germline CDR1 is LNHNV and CDR2 YYDKDF (reference sequence). The CDR3 region has the DNA TGTGCCACCAGCAGAGATGGGGGCACTGAAGCTTTCTTT. It translates to CATSRDGGTEAFF.

There are many counts of this clonotype. The chain uses TRBV11-2 and TRBJ1-1; TRBD1 matches 8 bases. Germline CDR1 is SGHAT and CDR2 is FQNNGV. The CDR3 extends over 14 amino acids. V lost 3 bases and J lost 1; bases outside the gene matches: 1. As DNA, the CDR3 is TGTGCCAGCAGCTTTGGGACAGGGAACACTGAAGCTTTCTTT. It is translated as CASSFGTGNTEAFF. Complete variable domain (other parts from reference TRBV11-2 and TRBJ1-1): EAGVAQSPRYKIIEKRQSVAFWCNPISGHATLYWYQQILGQGPKLLIQFQNNGVVDDSQLPKDRFSAERLKGVDSTLKIQPAKLEDSAVYLCASSFGTGNTEAFFGQGTRLTVV.

In this sample, this clonotype turned up a few times. The chain is built from TRBV24-1 and TRBJ2-1; D call uncertain. V was pared by 1 base and J by 9 bases, with 15 bases between. The CDR3 loop spans 15 amino acids. Germline CDR1 is KGHDR and CDR2 is SFDVKD. The CDR3 spells CATSDLGLTLGEQFF. The CDR3 DNA reads TGTGCCACCAGTGATTTAGGGCTGACTCTGGGTGAGCAGTTCTTC.